The rows below give T cell receptor beta chains drawn from one sample of a study of cytomegalovirus exposure and HLA in healthy donors. Some clones are missing from TCRdb's copy, which holds only in-frame ones; the method was immunoSEQ multiplex PCR. The sample contains 200,000 to 250,000 clones, 70% to 80% of which appear only once. The source material was PBMCs. These receptors were obtained from a woman in her fifties or sixties in good health and CMV-seropositive. The CDR3 runs from the conserved cysteine through the conserved F or W. The D gene is left open where the match is weak. Size values are once, few and many counts, or a class for expanded clones, and some rows have none.

cdr3_aa cdr3_nt j_call clone_size v_call cdr3_length d_call
CAWSVSRIHTEAFF TGTGCCTGGAGTGTAAGCAGGATCCACACTGAAGCTTTCTTT TRBJ1-1 NA TRBV30 14 NA
CAIREGGADTQYF TGTGCCATCAGGGAAGGGGGCGCAGATACGCAGTATTTT TRBJ2-3 NA TRBV10-3 13 TRBD1
CASSGSSGRSYNEQFF TGTGCCAGCAGCGGCTCTAGCGGGAGGTCCTACAATGAGCAGTTCTTC TRBJ2-1 NA TRBV5-6 16 TRBD2
CASKKESAYNSPLHF TGCGCCAGCAAAAAGGAGAGCGCCTATAATTCACCCCTCCACTTT TRBJ1-6 NA TRBV4-3 15 NA
CASSIAGVPYNEQFF TGTGCCAGTAGTATAGCGGGAGTCCCCTACAATGAGCAGTTCTTC TRBJ2-1 NA TRBV19 15 NA
CASNLGGSNQPQHF TGTGCCAGCAATCTGGGGGGGAGCAATCAGCCCCAGCATTTT TRBJ1-5 NA TRBV6-1 14 NA
CASSPTPWTGGTFFNQPQHF TGTGCCAGCAGTCCCACGCCGTGGACAGGGGGCACCTTCTTCAATCAGCCCCAGCATTTT TRBJ1-5 NA TRBV27 20 TRBD1
CASSEDGRGTDTQYF TGTGCCAGCAGTGAAGACGGGAGAGGCACAGATACGCAGTATTTT TRBJ2-3 NA TRBV2 15 NA
CATSRQYNQPQHF TGTGCCACCAGCCGACAGTACAATCAGCCCCAGCATTTT TRBJ1-5 NA TRBV15 13 NA
CASSLTLGQGSVYEQYF TGTGCCAGCAGCCTGACCTTGGGACAGGGAAGTGTTTACGAGCAGTACTTC TRBJ2-7 few TRBV5-6 17 TRBD1
CASGEYTEAFF TGTGCCAGCGGGGAGTACACTGAAGCTTTCTTT TRBJ1-1 NA TRBV2 11 NA
CASSYRETEAFF TGTGCCAGCAGTTACCGAGAGACTGAAGCTTTCTTT TRBJ1-1 NA TRBV6-6 12 NA
CASSDTGADTQYF TGTGCCAGCAGTGACACAGGGGCAGATACGCAGTATTTT TRBJ2-3 NA TRBV2 13 TRBD1
CASSPLGQGKAFF TGTGCCAGCAGCCCTCTCGGACAGGGGAAAGCTTTCTTT TRBJ1-1 NA TRBV2 13 TRBD1
CASSIAPTGAEEQYF TGTGCCAGCAGCATAGCCCCGACAGGGGCTGAAGAGCAGTACTTC TRBJ2-7 few TRBV5-4 15 TRBD1
CASSGTSGGYEQYF TGTGCCAGCAGCGGAACTAGCGGGGGCTACGAGCAGTACTTC TRBJ2-7 NA TRBV5-4 14 TRBD2
CASSIRAEETQYF TGTGCCAGTAGTATCAGGGCAGAGGAGACCCAGTACTTC TRBJ2-5 NA TRBV19 13 NA
CASRERGGRETQYF TGTGCCAGTAGAGAGCGGGGGGGCCGGGAGACCCAGTACTTC TRBJ2-5 NA TRBV19 14 TRBD2
CAISNTDTQYF TGTGCCATCAGCAACACAGATACGCAGTATTTT TRBJ2-3 NA TRBV10-3 11 NA
CASSSLPGQGSEQYF TGCGCCAGCAGCTCCCTTCCGGGACAGGGCTCCGAGCAGTACTTC TRBJ2-7 few TRBV5-1 15 TRBD1
CASSLTGRETDTQYF TGCGCCAGCAGCTTGACCGGGCGGGAAACAGATACGCAGTATTTT TRBJ2-3 NA TRBV5-1 15 NA
CASSFRGPGANVLTF TGTGCCAGCAGCTTTAGGGGGCCTGGGGCCAACGTCCTGACTTTC TRBJ2-6 NA TRBV7-6 15 TRBD1
CASTRMGGTTEAFF TGCGCCAGCACTCGGATGGGGGGGACGACTGAAGCTTTCTTT TRBJ1-1 NA TRBV5-1 14 NA
CASGLGDNYQPQHF TGTGCTAGTGGTTTGGGGGACAATTATCAGCCCCAGCATTTT TRBJ1-5 few TRBV12-5 14 NA
CASTIIRGGAETQYF TGCGCCAGCACCATAATCCGTGGGGGGGCCGAGACCCAGTACTTC TRBJ2-5 few TRBV5-1 15 NA
CAWSVLSGADTQYF TGTGCCTGGAGTGTACTTAGCGGGGCGGATACGCAGTATTTT TRBJ2-3 NA TRBV30 14 TRBD2
CASSFVQGGDEQYF TGTGCCAGCAGCTTTGTGCAGGGAGGGGACGAGCAGTACTTC TRBJ2-7 NA TRBV5-5 14 TRBD2
CASAYPTGRETQYF TGTGCTAGTGCCTACCCGACAGGGAGAGAGACCCAGTACTTC TRBJ2-5 NA TRBV12-5 14 TRBD1
CASSLTGTGSSIQYF TGTGCCAGCAGCTTGACCGGGACTGGGTCGTCCATTCAGTACTTC TRBJ2-4 NA TRBV5-6 15 NA
CASSLAPADEQYF TGCGCCAGCAGCTTGGCCCCGGCGGACGAGCAGTACTTC TRBJ2-7 NA TRBV5-1 13 NA
CASSLGGSLQETQYF TGTGCCAGCAGTCTAGGGGGCTCATTACAAGAGACCCAGTACTTC TRBJ2-5 NA TRBV6-6 15 TRBD1
CASGGQSEKLFF TGTGCCAGCGGAGGACAGAGCGAAAAACTGTTTTTT TRBJ1-4 NA TRBV27 12 NA
CASDELAKNIQYF TGTGCCAGCGATGAACTAGCCAAAAACATTCAGTACTTC TRBJ2-4 NA TRBV25-1 13 NA
CASSQNTGELFF TGTGCCAGCAGTCAGAACACCGGGGAGCTGTTTTTT TRBJ2-2 NA TRBV2 12 NA
CASSRGDGRDEQYF TGTGCCAGCAGCCGCGGGGACGGGAGGGACGAGCAGTACTTC TRBJ2-7 NA TRBV21-1 14 NA